The following is a TCR beta chain sequence with its context. The data were obtained in a study of blood T cell repertoires in COVID-19. Overall study: Both acute and convalescent COVID-19 samples were obtained from the United States, Italy and Spain. T cells, B-cell-depleted T cells, or PBMCs supplied cDNA or gDNA.

V was clipped by 3 bases and J by 7 bases; unmatched bases: 7. In germline, CDR1 is GTSNPN, CDR2 SVGIG (reference sequence). The CDR3 extends over 15 amino acids. Authors' data handling: Using reference gene primer amplification, nucleated cell counts were estimated. The data were produced by immunoSEQ multiplex PCR, yet TCRdb's version contains in-frame clones alone and is incomplete. The V and J calls and the clone size are those of that table, but D and trimming were determined from the DNA. Counted here are around 100,000 clones, roughly 84% occurring once; the ten biggest clones make up around 13%.

This TCR derives from a human donor in a cohort sampled during active COVID-19. V is TRBV30 and J is TRBJ2-1, with 12 bases fitting TRBD2. Sequenced: peripheral blood. The CDR3 nucleotides are TGTGCCTGGAGCAGACTAGCGGGGGTTGGAAATGAGCAGTTCTTC. Amino acid sequence: CAWSRLAGVGNEQFF.